These 27 T cell receptor beta chains share one sample of origin, sequenced in a study of read filtering for tumor transcriptome and immune sequencing. From about 400 ng of RNA, a library with molecular barcoded alpha/delta and beta/gamma adaptors was made. TCRdb called the reads again in MiXCR, with one record for every CDR3 protein. The table lists 42,000 or so distinct CDR3 sequences, roughly an eighth of them singletons. Sequencing used a population of CD138-negative cells sorted from bone marrow. The source of these receptors is a donor older than 35 with multiple myeloma.

This clonotype was counted ten times or more. The rearrangement joins TRBV20-1 to TRBJ2-1; 8 bases agree with TRBD2. The CDR3 sequence is 11 residues long. Germline V gene lookup returns CDR1 DFQATT and CDR2 SNEGSKA (reference sequence). V dropped 6 bases and J dropped 12; count of bases not matched to a gene: 7. This CDR3 reads CSAPRRGAQFF. The CDR3 DNA sequence: TGCAGTGCCCCCAGGCGGGGGGCGCAGTTCTTC.

This clonotype was picked up many times. The genes are TRBV29-1 and TRBJ2-5; the D call may be TRBD1 or TRBD2 (6 bases each). Germline V lookup: CDR1 SQVTM, CDR2 ANQGSEA. The CDR3 has 14 amino acids. Between the trimmed V and J ends, which lost 4 bases and 2 bases, there was a span of 14 bases. CDR3 bases: TGCAGCGTTGGCCGGGGGCTGGAACAAGAGACCCAGTACTTC. Its translation: CSVGRGLEQETQYF.

The chain has TRBV7-9 and TRBJ2-5; D remains unclear. The V end was cut by 5 bases, the J end by 2 bases, with 6 bases between. CDR3 length: 12 amino acids. The germline V gene encodes CDR1 SEHNR and CDR2 FQNEAQ (reference sequence). DNA of the CDR3: TGTGCCAGCAGCGCCATACAAGAGACCCAGTACTTC. As protein: CASSAIQETQYF.

Regarding this clonotype: Since no conserved phenylalanine or tryptophan closes the CDR3, a read error is the likely cause. The CDR3 protein is CASSLTAGGSYNEQFL. CDR3 DNA sequence: TGTGCCAGCAGCCTAACTGCGGGAGGTAGCTACAATGAGCAGTTCCTC. V usage is TRBV13 and J usage is TRBJ2-1; 8 bases line up with TRBD2. The germline V gene has CDR1 PRHDT and CDR2 FYEKMQ (reference sequence). The junction had 9 bases not matched to a gene; V was cut back by 5 bases and J by 3 bases. The CDR3 length is 16 residues.

This clonotype was seen a handful of times. Given a much more abundant clone one base away, this may be a read error. This chain uses TRBV6-4 with TRBJ2-1; possible D gene TRBD2, 6 bases. The CDR3 sequence is 15 residues long. Germline loops: CDR1 MRHNA, CDR2 SNTAGT. CDR3 loop: CASSDSGLARNEQSF. CDR3 in DNA: TGTGCCAGCAGTGACTCAGGGCTAGCGAGGAATGAGCAGTCCTTC.

Of note for this clonotype: This could be a read error, since a much larger clone is one nucleotide away. The genes are TRBV7-8 and TRBJ2-4; TRBD2 agrees at 10 bases. The length of the CDR3 is 13 residues. Germline V gene sequence: CDR1 SGHVS, CDR2 FQNEAQ. The trim removed 11 bases at V and 8 bases at J, leaving 9 bases unmatched. The CDR3 reads CAGGTSGKDIQYF. For the CDR3, the DNA is TGTGCCGGCGGTACTAGCGGGAAGGACATTCAGTACTTC.

The sample holds a few counts of this clonotype. The chain couples TRBV3-1 to TRBJ1-5; no clear D gene. Trimming cost V 0 bases and J 5 bases, with 5 bases left between them. CDR3 length: 13 amino acids. Looked up from germline, CDR1 is LGHDT and CDR2 is YNNKEL (reference sequence). The CDR3 DNA reads as TGTGCCAGCAGCCAAGATCTTCATCAGCCCCAGCATTTT. Translating gives CASSQDLHQPQHF.

This clonotype was seen repeatedly, ten times or more. The DNA for the CDR3 is TGCAGTGCCACCCCCCCGGCAGCAACCGGGGAGCTGTTTTTT. Amino acids: CSATPPAATGELFF. This chain links TRBV20-1 with TRBJ2-2; D remains ambiguous. The CDR3 extends over 14 amino acids. Germline assignment: CDR1 DFQATT and CDR2 SNEGSKA (reference sequence). The V end was cut by 6 bases, the J end by 5 bases, with 16 bases between.

This clonotype was found once. Given a much more abundant clone one base away, this may be a read error. This chain joins TRBV7-9 and TRBJ2-2; D could derive from TRBD1 or TRBD2 (5 bases each). Germline values: CDR1 SEHNR, CDR2 FQNEAQ (reference sequence). The V end lost 5 bases, the J end lost 3 bases, and 16 bases lay between the germline ends. CDR3 length: 16 residues. CDR3 protein: CASSRGRRTYTGELFF. CDR3 bases: TGTGCCAGCAGCCGAGGCCGGAGGACATACACCGGGGAGCTGTTTTTT.

This clonotype was detected many times. This chain uses TRBV6-6 with TRBJ1-2, with 11 bases that match TRBD1. This CDR3 contains 15 residues. Germline lookup yields CDR1 MNHNY and CDR2 SVGAGI (reference sequence). The junction had 7 bases not matched to a gene; V was cut back by 7 bases and J by 3 bases. The CDR3 spells CASTRTGGSDYGYTF. The CDR3 DNA reads TGTGCCAGCACTCGGACAGGGGGCAGTGACTATGGCTACACCTTC.

This clonotype was counted many times. CDR3 nucleotides: TGTGCCAGCAGCGAGGGAAGTGGGCGAGCATACGAGCAGTACTTC. As protein: CASSEGSGRAYEQYF. The chain carries TRBV9 and TRBJ2-7; D is uncertain. There are 15 residues in the CDR3. The germline gives CDR1 SGDLS, CDR2 YYNGEE. V lost 3 bases, J lost 4 bases, and 17 bases lay in between.

This clonotype was seen repeatedly, ten times or more. The chain couples TRBV29-1 to TRBJ2-7; tentative D call: TRBD2 (5 bases). V was clipped by 1 base and J by 3 bases, with 13 bases between them. The CDR3 has 14 amino acids. Germline lookup yields CDR1 SQVTM and CDR2 ANQGSEA. CDR3 DNA sequence: TGCAGCGTTGAAGTAGGAACGGGGATCTACGAGCAGTACTTC. Protein sequence: CSVEVGTGIYEQYF.

For this clonotype: A much bigger clone sits one base away, suggesting this may be a read error. This rearrangement joins TRBV7-8 to TRBJ2-3; D ambiguous. The germline V gene has CDR1 SGHVS and CDR2 FQNEAQ. The CDR3 contains 16 residues. CDR3 nucleotide sequence: TGTGCCAGCGGCTTAGCACCCGGGCCTAAAGAAGATACGCAGTATTTT. Protein product: CASGLAPGPKEDTQYF.

Only a few counts were recorded for this clonotype. This chain joins TRBV27 and TRBJ2-7, with 12 bases that match TRBD2. Germline CDR1 is MNHEY and CDR2 is SMNVEV (reference sequence). The CDR3 contains 16 residues. Unmatched junction bases numbered 7, after V lost 4 bases and J lost 3 bases. The CDR3 reads CASSSNPSGRDYEQYF. CDR3 coding DNA: TGTGCCAGCAGTTCAAACCCTAGCGGGAGGGACTACGAGCAGTACTTC.

This clonotype was seen many times. This rearrangement joins TRBV9 to TRBJ2-2; 9 bases map to TRBD2. Germline V gene sequence: CDR1 SGDLS, CDR2 YYNGEE. V dropped 4 bases and J dropped 5; count of bases not matched to a gene: 9. The CDR3 runs 16 residues. DNA for the CDR3: TGTGCCAGCAGCATCCAGGGCGGGAGGGTAACCGGGGAGCTGTTTTTT. This gives the protein CASSIQGGRVTGELFF.

This clonotype was seen many times. The chain uses TRBV20-1 and TRBJ2-1; 12 bases align to TRBD2. This CDR3 is built from 14 residues. Losses at the gene ends were 6 bases for V and 9 bases for J; bases not matched to a gene: 9. Germline V gene sequence: CDR1 DFQATT, CDR2 SNEGSKA (reference sequence). CDR3 residues: CSALLAGGRSEQFF. CDR3 sequence (DNA): TGCAGTGCCCTCCTAGCGGGAGGGAGAAGTGAGCAGTTCTTC.

This clonotype has a count of ten or more. V usage is TRBV6-2 or TRBV6-3 and J usage is TRBJ2-5; D is ambiguous. The CDR3 spans 12 residues. Germline-derived CDR1 and CDR2 are MNHEY and SVGEGT. V lost 2 bases and J 2 bases, leaving 3 bases between the germline ends. The CDR3 protein is CASSYLQETQYF. CDR3 nucleotides: TGTGCCAGCAGTTACCTTCAAGAGACCCAGTACTTC.

This clonotype was observed many times. The chain recombines TRBV7-9 with TRBJ2-5; the D is unclear. Germline-derived CDR1 and CDR2 are SEHNR and FQNEAQ (reference sequence). The CDR3 runs to 11 residues. Trimming removed 1 base at V and 5 bases at J, with 2 bases between. The CDR3 DNA follows: TGTGCCAGCAGCTTAGACGAGACCCAGTACTTC. Its protein is CASSLDETQYF.

This clonotype was seen many times. The chain recombines TRBV5-6 with TRBJ2-1; tentative D call: TRBD2 (5 bases). The CDR3 length is 13 residues. Trimming shortened V by 4 bases and J by 6 bases, and 11 bases separated the two germline ends. Germline CDR1 and CDR2: SGHDT and YYEEEE. CDR3 sequence: CASSPGSVNEQFF. CDR3 DNA: TGTGCCAGCAGCCCGGGGAGTGTCAATGAGCAGTTCTTC.

This clonotype was observed many times. The chain carries TRBV20-1 and TRBJ2-1; TRBD2 might be the D (5 bases). The CDR3 consists of 14 residues. CDR1 is DFQATT and CDR2 is SNEGSKA in the germline V gene (reference sequence). V was cut by 6 bases and J by 8 bases, with 20 bases left in between. The CDR3 sequence is CSAETESSSDEQFF. The CDR3 region has the DNA TGCAGTGCCGAGACCGAATCTAGTAGCGATGAGCAGTTCTTC.

This clonotype was picked up many times. This chain links TRBV29-1 with TRBJ2-5, with TRBD2 as a possible D gene (6 bases). The CDR3 is 15 amino acids. The V gene lost 1 base and the J gene lost 4 bases, with 16 bases spanning the gap. The germline CDR1 and CDR2 sequences are SQVTM and ANQGSEA. The CDR3 DNA reads as TGCAGCGTTGAAGTCCGGCGTCTAGCGAGAGAGACCCAGTACTTC. Translation gives CSVEVRRLARETQYF.

This clonotype was picked up many times. V is TRBV30 and J is TRBJ1-4; D not certain. This CDR3 is built from 12 residues. The V end lost 3 bases, the J end lost 8 bases, and 10 bases lay between the germline ends. Germline CDR1 reads GTSNPN; CDR2 reads SVGIG (reference sequence). The CDR3 nucleotides read TGTGCCTGGAGCTTAGGCTGGGAAAAACTGTTTTTT. This sequence encodes CAWSLGWEKLFF.

The V call is TRBV27, the J call TRBJ2-7; a weak D match, TRBD2 (6 bases). The CDR3 has 14 residues. Trimming cost V 2 bases and J 6 bases, with 14 bases left between them. Germline CDR1 and CDR2: MNHEY and SMNVEV (reference sequence). CDR3 sequence (DNA): TGTGCCAGCAGTTTACCAGGGAGGACCTGCGAGCAGTACTTC. Its translation is CASSLPGRTCEQYF.

In this sample, this clonotype turned up many times. V gene TRBV11-2 combines with J gene TRBJ2-3, with D possibly being TRBD2 (6 bases). Germline CDR1 SGHAT, CDR2 FQNNGV. The CDR3 runs to 15 residues. V was clipped by 5 bases and J by 0 bases, with 12 bases between them. The CDR3 DNA reads TGTGCCAGCAGCCCTTGGCGGGGAAGCACAGATACGCAGTATTTT. This codes for CASSPWRGSTDTQYF.

This sequence joins TRBV27 and TRBJ2-1, with 8 bases identical to TRBD1. The germline V gene encodes CDR1 MNHEY and CDR2 SMNVEV (reference sequence). This CDR3 is built from 14 residues. Trimming cost V 6 bases and J 3 bases; bases outside gene matches: 4. The CDR3, as DNA: TGTGCCAGCAGCCGACAGGGGAACTACAATGAGCAGTTCTTC. This encodes CASSRQGNYNEQFF.

This clonotype was detected a few times. CDR3 amino acids: CASSRRPQETQYF. The DNA for the CDR3 is TGTGCCAGCAGCCGAAGACCGCAAGAGACCCAGTACTTC. The rearrangement links TRBV5-8 to TRBJ2-5; D gene uncertain. CDR1 and CDR2 (germline): SGHTS, YDEGEE. The CDR3 sequence is 13 residues long. Deletions cut 4 bases from V and 2 bases from J, with 9 bases between.

Many counts were recorded for this clonotype. This sequence joins TRBV7-2 and TRBJ1-1; D unresolved. Trimming removed 3 bases at V and 2 bases at J, with 13 bases between. CDR1 is SGHTA, CDR2 FQGNSA, per germline. This CDR3 comprises 15 residues. The DNA of the CDR3 is TGTGCCAGCAGCTTGGACCTCACTAGCAACACTGAAGCTTTCTTT. This codes for CASSLDLTSNTEAFF. Filled out from reference TRBV7-2 and TRBJ1-1, the complete variable domain reads GAGVSQSPSNKVTEKGKDVELRCDPISGHTALYWYRQSLGQGLEFLIYFQGNSAPDKSGLPSDRFSAERTGGSVSTLTIQRTQQEDSAVYLCASSLDLTSNTEAFFGQGTRLTVV.